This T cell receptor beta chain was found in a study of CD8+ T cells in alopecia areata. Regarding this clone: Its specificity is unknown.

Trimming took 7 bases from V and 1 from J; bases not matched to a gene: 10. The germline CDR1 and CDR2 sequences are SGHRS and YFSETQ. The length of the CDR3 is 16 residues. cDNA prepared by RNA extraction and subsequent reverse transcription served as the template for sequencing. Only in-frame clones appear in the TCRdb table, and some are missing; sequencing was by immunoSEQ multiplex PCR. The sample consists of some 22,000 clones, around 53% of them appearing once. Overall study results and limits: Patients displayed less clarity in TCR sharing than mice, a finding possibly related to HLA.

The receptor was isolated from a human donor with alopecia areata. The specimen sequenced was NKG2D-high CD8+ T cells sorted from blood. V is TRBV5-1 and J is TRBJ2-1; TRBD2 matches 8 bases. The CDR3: CASASGRSLSYNEQFF. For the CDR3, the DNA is TGCGCCAGCGCCAGCGGGAGAAGTCTTTCCTACAATGAGCAGTTCTTC.